One and the same sample provided the 18 T cell receptor beta chains below, sequenced in a study of blood T cells in healthy people across ages (dated by TCRdb to the mid-2010s). The library was made by 5' RACE. Sequenced using an Illumina HiSeq 2500. A second PCR of roughly 7 to 12 cycles was run with a J-beta primer mix and a sample-barcoded 5' primer. TCRdb redid the processing of the public reads, applying fastp at Q25 and MiXCR, and retained in-frame beta chains. When rows share a CDR3 protein, they turn into one entry using the most common DNA and genes. A total of 750,000 to 950,000 distinct CDR3 sequences appear in this sample, roughly 50% of them only once. Together, the top ten hold approximately 40% of the sample. The specimen was blood. The receptors here all came from a man aged 80 or over in good health.

The V call is TRBV25-1, the J call TRBJ1-1; 10 positions agree with TRBD1. J lost 9 bases, V lost 2 bases, and 9 bases had no gene match. The CDR3 totals 15 residues. Germline V lookup: CDR1 MGHDK, CDR2 SYGVNS. This chain's CDR3 is CASSERGQGRGKAFF. The CDR3 nucleotides are TGTGCCAGCAGTGAAAGGGGACAGGGGAGGGGTAAAGCTTTCTTT.

This clonotype turned up a few times. The chain couples TRBV9 to TRBJ2-5; tentatively, D is TRBD1 (5 bases). V was cut by 0 bases and J by 1 base, with 7 bases left in between. Per the germline V gene, CDR1 is SGDLS and CDR2 is YYNGEE. The CDR3 has 14 amino acids. CDR3 bases: TGTGCCAGCAGCGTAGAGGGGATCCAAGAGACCCAGTACTTC. Its translation: CASSVEGIQETQYF. Variable domain in full (rest from reference TRBV9 and TRBJ2-5): DSGVTQTPKHLITATGQRVTLRCSPRSGDLSVYWYQQSLDQGLQFLIQYYNGEERAKGNILERFSAQQFPDLHSELNLSSLELGDSALYFCASSVEGIQETQYFGPGTRLLVL.

The V call is TRBV2, the J call TRBJ2-1; 9 nucleotides align to TRBD2. The ends lost 4 bases at V and 8 bases at J; junction bases unmatched: 9. The CDR3 covers 15 residues. Germline CDR1 reads SNHLY; CDR2 reads FYNNEI. CDR3 loop: CASSVWLAGRDEQFF. In DNA form, the CDR3 reads TGTGCCAGCAGTGTCTGGCTAGCGGGACGGGATGAGCAGTTCTTC.

This chain joins TRBV29-1 and TRBJ1-1, with D unclear. Germline V lookup: CDR1 SQVTM, CDR2 ANQGSEA. V lost 6 bases and J 6 bases, leaving 11 bases between the germline ends. The CDR3 loop spans 11 amino acids. The CDR3 DNA follows: TGCAGCGTCGGTAGAGGTCCTGAAGCTTTCTTT. Protein product: CSVGRGPEAFF.

This clonotype was counted between two and nine times. This rearrangement joins TRBV20-1 to TRBJ1-2; D gene unclear. Germline CDR1 reads DFQATT; CDR2 reads SNEGSKA (reference sequence). Deletions cut 6 bases from V and 3 bases from J, with 14 bases between. The CDR3 has 13 residues. CDR3: CSAPHVGYYGYTF. The CDR3 DNA reads TGCAGTGCCCCCCATGTTGGTTACTATGGCTACACCTTC.

This clonotype appeared a few times. V gene TRBV24-1 combines with J gene TRBJ2-1; 9 bases are shared with TRBD1. The J segment lost 10 bases and the V segment lost 6 bases, leaving 9 bases of the junction unmatched. The CDR3 totals 14 residues. From germline, CDR1 is KGHDR and CDR2 SFDVKD. The CDR3 nucleotides read TGTGCCACCAGTTTGACAGGGGGTTTCGGGGAGCAGTTCTTC. This codes for CATSLTGGFGEQFF.

For this clonotype: This may arise from a read error, as a much more abundant clone is one base away. This sequence joins TRBV12-3 or TRBV12-4 and TRBJ2-1; no clear D gene. The CDR3 runs 12 residues. Trimming cost V 1 base and J 11 bases, with 9 bases left between them. The CDR3 DNA follows: TGTGCCAGCAGTTTAGAGGTGGGGAAGCAGTTCTTC. Residues: CASSLEVGKQFF.

The chain uses TRBV20-1 and TRBJ2-3; 10 bases map to TRBD2. The junction had 7 bases not matched to a gene; V was cut back by 0 bases and J by 4 bases. This CDR3 is 16 amino acids long. The germline V gene encodes CDR1 DFQATT and CDR2 SNEGSKA (reference sequence). The CDR3 here is CSARDRGLADSDTQYF. CDR3 nucleotide sequence: TGCAGTGCTAGAGATCGTGGACTAGCGGACTCAGATACGCAGTATTTT.

The gene calls are TRBV28 and TRBJ2-7, with 9 bases matching TRBD1. Trimming removed 8 bases from V and 2 bases from J; junction bases left unmatched: 19. The germline CDR1 and CDR2 sequences are MDHEN and SYDVKM. The CDR3 consists of 18 residues. This CDR3 is CASGGGTGKKYPAYEQYF. The DNA of the CDR3 is TGTGCCAGCGGGGGCGGGACAGGGAAAAAGTATCCTGCCTACGAGCAGTACTTC.

The rearrangement links TRBV11-1 to TRBJ2-1; 9 bases line up with TRBD2. The CDR3 contains 17 residues. The J segment lost 0 bases and the V segment lost 5 bases, leaving 8 bases of the junction unmatched. Germline lookup yields CDR1 SGHAT and CDR2 FQDESV (reference sequence). The CDR3 reads CASSASLSGSSYNEQFF. CDR3 sequence (DNA): TGTGCCAGCAGCGCAAGTCTTAGCGGGAGCTCCTACAATGAGCAGTTCTTC.

The V gene is TRBV27, the J gene TRBJ2-1; TRBD1 or TRBD2 may be the D gene (5 bases each). Germline V gene sequence: CDR1 MNHEY, CDR2 SMNVEV (reference sequence). CDR3 length: 16 amino acids. The V and J ends lost 4 bases and 9 bases respectively, with 22 bases between them. DNA for the CDR3: TGTGCCAGCAGTTCTCTAGGGGACCTAGTGGTTGGTGAGCAGTTCTTC. It codes for CASSSLGDLVVGEQFF.

This clonotype was detected only a few times. The chain recombines TRBV14 with TRBJ2-7, with TRBD1 matching 7 bases. The J call could be wrong; TRBJ2-5 is a better fit for the DNA end. Germline CDR1 and CDR2: SGHDN and FVKESK. This CDR3 has 16 residues. The DNA for the CDR3 is TGTGCCAGCAGCCTGCGGACAGGAGCCTCGGGAGAGACCCAGTACTTC. Translated, it gives CASSLRTGASGETQYF.

The V and J genes are TRBV5-1 and TRBJ2-5; no firm D call. CDR1 SGHRS and CDR2 YFSETQ come from the germline V gene. The CDR3 totals 14 residues. The V and J ends lost 4 bases and 5 bases respectively, with 15 bases between them. The CDR3 DNA sequence: TGCGCCAGCAGCCCCGAATATCCTCATGAGACCCAGTACTTC. It yields the protein CASSPEYPHETQYF.

V and J are TRBV18 and TRBJ2-7; 9 bases agree with TRBD2. Losses at the gene ends were 1 base for V and 2 bases for J; bases not matched to a gene: 0. CDR1 and CDR2 (germline): KGHSH, LQKENI. This CDR3 comprises 14 residues. The CDR3 is CASSPQRGAYEQYF. CDR3 coding DNA: TGTGCCAGCTCACCACAGCGGGGGGCCTACGAGCAGTACTTC.

This clonotype has a single count. This chain uses TRBV12-3 or TRBV12-4 with TRBJ2-1; the match to TRBD2 covers 8 bases. The CDR3 is 14 residues long. Germline trimming cut 5 bases from V and 5 bases from J; bases unmatched to any gene: 5. DNA for the CDR3: TGTGCCAGCAGTAAGGGACTAGTCGACAATGAGCAGTTCTTC. Translating it yields CASSKGLVDNEQFF.

The table lists this clonotype with a few counts. This chain joins TRBV29-1 and TRBJ2-7; tentatively, D is TRBD1 (6 bases). Germline assignment: CDR1 SQVTM and CDR2 ANQGSEA. V lost 7 bases to trimming and J lost 3 bases, with 16 bases between them. The CDR3 is 13 residues long. The CDR3 reads CSALTGNYYEQYF. The CDR3 nucleotides read TGCAGCGCTCTAACAGGGAACTACTACGAGCAGTACTTC.

The chain recombines TRBV15 with TRBJ2-1; TRBD2 agrees at 8 bases. Germline assignment: CDR1 LNHNV and CDR2 YYDKDF (reference sequence). The V segment lost 2 bases and the J segment 5 bases; nucleotides outside the gene matches: 5. This CDR3 is 15 amino acids long. CDR3 in amino acids: CATSRRTLADNEQFF. CDR3 in DNA: TGTGCCACCAGCAGACGCACACTAGCGGACAATGAGCAGTTCTTC.

This clonotype was counted only a few times. This chain uses TRBV9 with TRBJ2-3, with unresolved D. CDR1 SGDLS and CDR2 YYNGEE come from the germline V gene. CDR3 length: 13 amino acids. V gave up 5 bases and J gave up 4 bases, with 11 bases separating them. The CDR3 nucleotides read TGTGCCAGCAGGCTCGGGCCTTCAGATACGCAGTATTTT. Translating gives CASRLGPSDTQYF.